The present entry profiles one TCR beta chain with its context. No antigen is known for it. CDR1 is LGHNA, CDR2 YSLEER, per germline. The CDR3 is made up of 12 amino acids. These data originate in a study of CXCR3-negative and CXCR3-positive naive CD8 T cells. Regarding the study as a whole: CXCR3-negative and CXCR3-positive naive cells shared comparable TRBV-TRBJ usage, but memory cells did not. Similarly elevated diversity marked both naive subsets, with memory CD8+ cells showing far lower diversity.

UMI-labeled TRB cDNA libraries were prepared by 5' RACE. From its re-call of the 5' RACE reads, TCRdb lists each CDR3 protein once, without DNA. In total, the table holds around 140,000 distinct CDR3 sequences. A CD45RO-CCR7+CD27+CD95- profile was what naive CD8+ T cells displayed. V and J are TRBV4-3 and TRBJ2-1. The TCR sequence derives from a human donor in good health. Some clones in this sample may be carry-over from other donors' samples. Sample: naive CXCR3- CD8+ T cells from blood. Subset meaning: CD45RO-CCR7+CD27+CD95- naive CD8+ T cells lacking CXCR3 (TNR3-). This CDR3 reads CASSQDKDEQFF.